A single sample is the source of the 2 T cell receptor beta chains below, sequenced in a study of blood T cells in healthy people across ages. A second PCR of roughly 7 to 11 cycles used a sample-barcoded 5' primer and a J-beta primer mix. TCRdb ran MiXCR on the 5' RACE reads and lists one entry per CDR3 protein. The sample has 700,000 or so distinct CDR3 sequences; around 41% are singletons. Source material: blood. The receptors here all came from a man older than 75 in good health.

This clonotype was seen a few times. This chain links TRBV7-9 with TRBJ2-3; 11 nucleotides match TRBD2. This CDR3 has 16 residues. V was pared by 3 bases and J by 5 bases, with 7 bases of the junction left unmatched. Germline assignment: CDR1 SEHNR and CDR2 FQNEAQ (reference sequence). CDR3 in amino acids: CASSLPGLADLDTQYF. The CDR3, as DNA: TGTGCCAGCAGCTTGCCGGGACTAGCGGATTTAGATACGCAGTATTTT.

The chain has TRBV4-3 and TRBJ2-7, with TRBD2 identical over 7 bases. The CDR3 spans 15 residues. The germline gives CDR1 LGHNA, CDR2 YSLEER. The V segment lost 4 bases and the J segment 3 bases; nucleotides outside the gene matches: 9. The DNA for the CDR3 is TGCGCCAGCAGCCTCGGACCAGCGGGGAACTACGAGCAGTACTTC. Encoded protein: CASSLGPAGNYEQYF.